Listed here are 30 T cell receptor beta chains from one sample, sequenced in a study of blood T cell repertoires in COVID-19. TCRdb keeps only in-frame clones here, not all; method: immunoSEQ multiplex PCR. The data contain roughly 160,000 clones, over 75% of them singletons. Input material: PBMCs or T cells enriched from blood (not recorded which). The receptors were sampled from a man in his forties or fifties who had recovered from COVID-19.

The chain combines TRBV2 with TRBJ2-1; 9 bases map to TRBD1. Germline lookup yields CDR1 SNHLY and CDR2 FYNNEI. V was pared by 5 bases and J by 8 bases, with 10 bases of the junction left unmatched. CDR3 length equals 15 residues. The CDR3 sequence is CASSSAGTGFDEQFF. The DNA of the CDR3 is TGTGCCAGCAGTTCAGCCGGGACAGGGTTCGATGAGCAGTTCTTC.

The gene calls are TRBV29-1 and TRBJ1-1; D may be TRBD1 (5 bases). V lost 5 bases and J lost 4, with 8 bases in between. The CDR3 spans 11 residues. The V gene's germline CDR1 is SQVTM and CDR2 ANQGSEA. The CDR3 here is CSVFGGTEAFF. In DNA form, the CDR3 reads TGCAGCGTTTTCGGGGGCACTGAAGCTTTCTTT. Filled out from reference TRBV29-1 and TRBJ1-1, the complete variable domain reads SAVISQKPSRDICQRGTSLTIQCQVDSQVTMMFWYRQQPGQSLTLIATANQGSEATYESGFVIDKFPISRPNLTFSTLTVSNMSPEDSSIYLCSVFGGTEAFFGQGTRLTVV.

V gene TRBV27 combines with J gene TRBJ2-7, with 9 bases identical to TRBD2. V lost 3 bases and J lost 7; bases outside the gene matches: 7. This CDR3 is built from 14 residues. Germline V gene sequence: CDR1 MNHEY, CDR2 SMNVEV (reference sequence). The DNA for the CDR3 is TGTGCCAGCAGTTTTGGGTCGCGGGAGGGGGAGCAGTACTTC. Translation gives CASSFGSREGEQYF.

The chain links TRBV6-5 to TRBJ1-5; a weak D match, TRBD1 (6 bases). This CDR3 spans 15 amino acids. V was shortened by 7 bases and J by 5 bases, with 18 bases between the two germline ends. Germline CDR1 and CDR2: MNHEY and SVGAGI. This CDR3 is CASNSWAQGYQPQHF. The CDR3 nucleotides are TGTGCCAGCAACTCCTGGGCACAGGGCTATCAGCCCCAGCATTTT.

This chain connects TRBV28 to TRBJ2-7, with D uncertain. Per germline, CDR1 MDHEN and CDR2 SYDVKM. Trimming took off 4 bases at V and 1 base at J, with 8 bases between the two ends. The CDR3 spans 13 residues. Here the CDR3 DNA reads TGTGCCAGCAGTTCGGGTGCTTCCTACGAGCAGTACTTC. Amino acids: CASSSGASYEQYF.

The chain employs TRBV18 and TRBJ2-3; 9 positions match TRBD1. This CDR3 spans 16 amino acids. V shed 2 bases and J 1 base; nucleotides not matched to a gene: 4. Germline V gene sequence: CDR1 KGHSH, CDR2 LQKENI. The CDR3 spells CASSPKTGGGTDTQYF. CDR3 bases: TGTGCCAGCTCACCAAAGACAGGGGGAGGCACAGATACGCAGTATTTT. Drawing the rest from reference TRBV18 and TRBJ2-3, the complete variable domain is NAGVMQNPRHLVRRRGQEARLRCSPMKGHSHVYWYRQLPEEGLKFMVYLQKENIIDESGMPKERFSAEFPKEGPSILRIQQVVRGDSAAYFCASSPKTGGGTDTQYFGPGTRLTVL.

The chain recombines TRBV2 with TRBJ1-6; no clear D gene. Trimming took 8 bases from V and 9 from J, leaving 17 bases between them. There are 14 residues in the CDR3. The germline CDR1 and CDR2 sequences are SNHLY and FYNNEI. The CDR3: CASRQVREVSPLHF. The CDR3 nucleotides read TGTGCCAGCCGCCAAGTCCGGGAGGTTTCACCCCTCCACTTT.

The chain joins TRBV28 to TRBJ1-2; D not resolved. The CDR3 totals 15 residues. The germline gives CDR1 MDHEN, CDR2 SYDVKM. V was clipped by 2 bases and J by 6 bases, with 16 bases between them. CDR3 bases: TGTGCCAGCAGTTTAATCCAGTATTCGGAGGATGGCTACACCTTC. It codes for CASSLIQYSEDGYTF.

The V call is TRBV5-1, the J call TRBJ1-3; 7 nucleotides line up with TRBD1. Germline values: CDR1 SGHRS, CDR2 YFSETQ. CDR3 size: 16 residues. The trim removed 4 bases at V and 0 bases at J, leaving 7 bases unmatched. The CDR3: CASSPGQWISGNTIYF. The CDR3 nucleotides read TGCGCCAGCAGCCCGGGACAGTGGATCTCTGGAAACACCATATATTTT.

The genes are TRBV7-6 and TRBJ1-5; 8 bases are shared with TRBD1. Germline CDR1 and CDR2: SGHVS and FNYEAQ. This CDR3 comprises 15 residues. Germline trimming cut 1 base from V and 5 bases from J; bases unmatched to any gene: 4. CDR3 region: CASSLVQGADQPQHF. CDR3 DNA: TGTGCCAGCAGCTTAGTGCAGGGGGCGGATCAGCCCCAGCATTTT.

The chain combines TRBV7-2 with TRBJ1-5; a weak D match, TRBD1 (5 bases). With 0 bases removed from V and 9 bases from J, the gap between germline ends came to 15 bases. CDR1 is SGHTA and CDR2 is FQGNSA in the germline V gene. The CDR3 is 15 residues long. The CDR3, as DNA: TGTGCCAGCAGCTTAGCGGGGCAGGGCGAATGGCCCCAGCATTTT. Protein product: CASSLAGQGEWPQHF.

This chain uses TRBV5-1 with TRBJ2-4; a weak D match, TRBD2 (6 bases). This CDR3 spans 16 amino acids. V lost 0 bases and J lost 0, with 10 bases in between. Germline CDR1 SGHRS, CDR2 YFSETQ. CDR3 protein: CASSLGRELAKNIQYF. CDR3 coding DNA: TGCGCCAGCAGCTTGGGGCGGGAACTAGCCAAAAACATTCAGTACTTC.

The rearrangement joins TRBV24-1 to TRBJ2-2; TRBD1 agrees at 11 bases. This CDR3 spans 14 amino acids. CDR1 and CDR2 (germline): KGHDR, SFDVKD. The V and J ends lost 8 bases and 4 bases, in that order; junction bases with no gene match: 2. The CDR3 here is CATKGTGGTGELFF. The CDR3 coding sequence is TGTGCCACCAAAGGGACAGGGGGCACCGGGGAGCTGTTTTTT.

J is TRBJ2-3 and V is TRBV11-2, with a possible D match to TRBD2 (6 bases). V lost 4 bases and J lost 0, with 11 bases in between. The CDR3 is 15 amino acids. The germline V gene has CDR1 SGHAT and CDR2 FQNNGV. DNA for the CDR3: TGTGCCAGCAGCTCAGGAAGCGGGAGCACAGATACGCAGTATTTT. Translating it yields CASSSGSGSTDTQYF.

The CDR3 DNA reads TGTGCCAGCAGTGTCCAAGGGGGAGACATTCAGTACTTC. It translates to CASSVQGGDIQYF. The V and J genes are TRBV25-1 and TRBJ2-4; D possibly corresponds to TRBD1 (6 bases). CDR1 is MGHDK, CDR2 SYGVNS, per germline. This CDR3 spans 13 amino acids. V gave up 4 bases and J gave up 8 bases, with 12 bases separating them.

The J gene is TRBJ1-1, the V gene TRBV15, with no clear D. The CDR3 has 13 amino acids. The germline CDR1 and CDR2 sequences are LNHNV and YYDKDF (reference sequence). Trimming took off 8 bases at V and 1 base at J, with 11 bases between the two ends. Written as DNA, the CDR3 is TGTGCCACCGATCAAGCGAGGAACACTGAAGCTTTCTTT. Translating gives CATDQARNTEAFF.

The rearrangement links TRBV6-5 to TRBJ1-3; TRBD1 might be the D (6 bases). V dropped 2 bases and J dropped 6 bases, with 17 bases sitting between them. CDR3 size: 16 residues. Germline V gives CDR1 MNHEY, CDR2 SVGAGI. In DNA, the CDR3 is TGTGCCAGCAGTTACGAAACAGGGCCCCAGGCAAACACCATATATTTT. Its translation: CASSYETGPQANTIYF.

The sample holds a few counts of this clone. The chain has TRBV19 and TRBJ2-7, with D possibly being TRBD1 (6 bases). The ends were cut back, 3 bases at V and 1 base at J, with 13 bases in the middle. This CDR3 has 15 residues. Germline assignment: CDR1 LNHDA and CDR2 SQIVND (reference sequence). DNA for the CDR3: TGTGCCAGTAGTATCTTCCAGGGGATGTCCTACGAGCAGTACTTC. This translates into CASSIFQGMSYEQYF.

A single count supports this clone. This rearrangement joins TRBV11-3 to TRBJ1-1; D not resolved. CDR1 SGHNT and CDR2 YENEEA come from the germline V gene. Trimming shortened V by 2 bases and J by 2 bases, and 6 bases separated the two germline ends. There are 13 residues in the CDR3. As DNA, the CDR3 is TGTGCCAGCAGCTTAACGGGTAACACTGAAGCTTTCTTT. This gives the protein CASSLTGNTEAFF.

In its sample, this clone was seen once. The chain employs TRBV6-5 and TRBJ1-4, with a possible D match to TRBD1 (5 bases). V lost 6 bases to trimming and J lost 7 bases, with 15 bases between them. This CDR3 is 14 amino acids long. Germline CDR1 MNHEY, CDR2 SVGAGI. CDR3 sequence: CASRGRLLSEKLFF. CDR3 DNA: TGTGCCAGCAGGGGGCGCCTTCTATCTGAAAAACTGTTTTTT.

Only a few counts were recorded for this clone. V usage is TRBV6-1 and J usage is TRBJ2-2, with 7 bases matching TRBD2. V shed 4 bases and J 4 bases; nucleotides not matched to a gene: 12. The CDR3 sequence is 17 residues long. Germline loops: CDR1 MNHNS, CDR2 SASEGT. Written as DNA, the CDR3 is TGTGCCAGCAGTGCTACTACCGGGACTACCGCCACCGGGGAGCTGTTTTTT. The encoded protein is CASSATTGTTATGELFF.

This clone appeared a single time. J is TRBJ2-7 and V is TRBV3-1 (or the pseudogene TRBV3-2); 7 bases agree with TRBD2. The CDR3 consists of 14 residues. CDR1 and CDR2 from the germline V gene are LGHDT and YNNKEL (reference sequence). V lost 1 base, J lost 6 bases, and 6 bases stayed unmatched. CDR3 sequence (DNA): TGTGCCAGCAGCCAAGCCGGGAGGACGGGCGAGCAGTACTTC. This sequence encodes CASSQAGRTGEQYF.

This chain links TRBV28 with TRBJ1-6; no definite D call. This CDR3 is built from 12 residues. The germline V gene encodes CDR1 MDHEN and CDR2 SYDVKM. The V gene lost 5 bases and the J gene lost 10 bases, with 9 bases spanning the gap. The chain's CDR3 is CASSVPGSPLHF. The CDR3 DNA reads TGTGCCAGCAGTGTTCCCGGGTCACCCCTCCACTTT. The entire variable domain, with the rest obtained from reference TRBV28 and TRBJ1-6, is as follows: DVKVTQSSRYLVKRTGEKVFLECVQDMDHENMFWYRQDPGLGLRLIYFSYDVKMKEKGDIPEGYSVSREKKERFSLILESASTNQTSMYLCASSVPGSPLHFGNGTRLTVT.

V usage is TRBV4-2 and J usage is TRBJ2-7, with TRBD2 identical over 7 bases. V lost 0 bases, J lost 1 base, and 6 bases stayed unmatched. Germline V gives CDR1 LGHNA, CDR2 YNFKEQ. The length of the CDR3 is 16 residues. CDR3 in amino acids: CASSQDLTAGSYEQYF. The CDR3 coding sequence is TGTGCCAGCAGCCAAGATTTGACAGCGGGGTCCTACGAGCAGTACTTC.

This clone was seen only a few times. This CDR3 is CASSMSGTSSAEQYF. The CDR3 DNA sequence: TGTGCCAGCAGCATGTCCGGGACATCTTCAGCCGAGCAGTACTTC. The chain employs TRBV5-6 and TRBJ2-7, with D tentatively TRBD1 (6 bases). V lost 4 bases and J lost 6, with 20 bases in between. CDR3 length: 15 residues. Germline values: CDR1 SGHDT, CDR2 YYEEEE.

The CDR3 spells CASSLARGNQPQHF. For the CDR3, the DNA is TGTGCCAGCAGTTTGGCCAGGGGGAATCAGCCCCAGCATTTT. This sequence joins TRBV27 and TRBJ1-5; 7 nucleotides match TRBD1. V lost 3 bases and J lost 4; bases outside the gene matches: 3. CDR1 and CDR2 (germline): MNHEY, SMNVEV (reference sequence). This CDR3 is 14 amino acids long.

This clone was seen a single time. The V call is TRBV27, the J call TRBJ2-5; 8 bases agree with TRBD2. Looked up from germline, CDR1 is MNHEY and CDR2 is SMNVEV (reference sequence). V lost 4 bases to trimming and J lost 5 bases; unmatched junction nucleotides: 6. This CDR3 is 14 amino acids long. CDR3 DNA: TGTGCCAGCAGTTCAATTCGGGGGGGGGAGACCCAGTACTTC. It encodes CASSSIRGGETQYF.

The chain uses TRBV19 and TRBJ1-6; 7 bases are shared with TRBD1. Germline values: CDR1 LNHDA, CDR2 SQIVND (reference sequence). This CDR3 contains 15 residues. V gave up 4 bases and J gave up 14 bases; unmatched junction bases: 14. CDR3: CASSTSLDRLPALHF. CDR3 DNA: TGTGCCAGTAGTACCTCCCTGGACAGGCTACCGGCCCTCCACTTT.

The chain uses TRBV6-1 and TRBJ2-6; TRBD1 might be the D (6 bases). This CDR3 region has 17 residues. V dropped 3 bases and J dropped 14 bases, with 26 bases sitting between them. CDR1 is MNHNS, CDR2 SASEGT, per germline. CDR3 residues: CASSDKTTGVGAPILTF. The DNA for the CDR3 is TGTGCCAGCAGTGACAAGACGACAGGCGTGGGGGCCCCCATCCTGACTTTC.

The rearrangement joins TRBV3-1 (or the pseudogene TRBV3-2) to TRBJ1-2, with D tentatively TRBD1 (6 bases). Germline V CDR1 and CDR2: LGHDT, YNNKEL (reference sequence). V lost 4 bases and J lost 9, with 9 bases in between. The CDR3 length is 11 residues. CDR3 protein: CASSLGQRYTF. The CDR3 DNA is TGTGCCAGCAGCCTTGGACAGCGCTACACCTTC.